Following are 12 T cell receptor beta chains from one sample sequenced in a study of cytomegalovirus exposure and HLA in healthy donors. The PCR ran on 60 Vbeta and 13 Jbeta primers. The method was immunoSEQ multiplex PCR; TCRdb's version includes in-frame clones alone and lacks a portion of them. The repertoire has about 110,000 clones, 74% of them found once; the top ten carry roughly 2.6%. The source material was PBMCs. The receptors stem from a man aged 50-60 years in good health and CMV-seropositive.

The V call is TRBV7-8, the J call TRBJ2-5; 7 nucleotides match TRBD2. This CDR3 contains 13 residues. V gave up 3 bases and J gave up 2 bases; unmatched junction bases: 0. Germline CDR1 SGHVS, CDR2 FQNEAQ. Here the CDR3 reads CASSFSGQETQYF. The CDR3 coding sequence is TGTGCCAGCAGCTTTAGCGGGCAAGAGACCCAGTACTTC.

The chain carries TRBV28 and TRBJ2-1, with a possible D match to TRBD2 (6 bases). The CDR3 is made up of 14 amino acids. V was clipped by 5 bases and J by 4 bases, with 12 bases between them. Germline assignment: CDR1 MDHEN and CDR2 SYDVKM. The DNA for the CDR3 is TGTGCCAGCAGTGTTGGCGGGGCATACAATGAGCAGTTCTTC. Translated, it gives CASSVGGAYNEQFF.

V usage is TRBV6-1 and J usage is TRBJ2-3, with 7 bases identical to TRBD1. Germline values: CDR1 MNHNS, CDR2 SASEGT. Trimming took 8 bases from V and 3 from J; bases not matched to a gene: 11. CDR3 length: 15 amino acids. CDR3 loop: CASPEATGSTDTQYF. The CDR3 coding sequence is TGTGCCAGCCCGGAAGCGACAGGGTCTACAGATACGCAGTATTTT.

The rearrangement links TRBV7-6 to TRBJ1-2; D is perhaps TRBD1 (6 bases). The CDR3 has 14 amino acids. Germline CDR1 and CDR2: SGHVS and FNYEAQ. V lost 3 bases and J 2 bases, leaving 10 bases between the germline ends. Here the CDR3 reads CASSFDRTNYGYTF. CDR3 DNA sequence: TGTGCCAGCAGCTTTGACAGGACAAACTATGGCTACACCTTC.

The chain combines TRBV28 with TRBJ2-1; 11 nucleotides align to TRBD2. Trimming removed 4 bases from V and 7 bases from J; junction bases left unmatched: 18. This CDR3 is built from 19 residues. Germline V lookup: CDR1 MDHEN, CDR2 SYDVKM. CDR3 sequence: CASSSGGSGGAQRPNEQFF. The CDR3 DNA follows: TGTGCCAGCAGTTCGGGGGGTAGCGGGGGGGCTCAGCGACCTAATGAGCAGTTCTTC.

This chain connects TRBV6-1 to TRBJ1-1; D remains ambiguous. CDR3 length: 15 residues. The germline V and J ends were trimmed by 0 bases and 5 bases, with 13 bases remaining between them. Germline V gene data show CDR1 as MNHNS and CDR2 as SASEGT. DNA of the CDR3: TGTGCCAGCAGTGAAGCGTTTAGGAGGAGAACTGAAGCTTTCTTT. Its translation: CASSEAFRRRTEAFF.

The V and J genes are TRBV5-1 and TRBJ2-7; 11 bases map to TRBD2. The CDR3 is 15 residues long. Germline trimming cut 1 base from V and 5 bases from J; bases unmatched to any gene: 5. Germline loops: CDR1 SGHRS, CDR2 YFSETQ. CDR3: CASSLLAGGRHEQYF. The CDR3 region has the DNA TGCGCCAGCAGCTTGCTAGCGGGAGGACGGCACGAGCAGTACTTC.

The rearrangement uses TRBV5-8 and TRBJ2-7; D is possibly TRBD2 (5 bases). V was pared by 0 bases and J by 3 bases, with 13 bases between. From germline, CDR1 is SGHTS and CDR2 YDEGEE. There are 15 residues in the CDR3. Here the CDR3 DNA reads TGTGCCAGCAGCTTGGTTCGGAAAGGAGGCTACGAGCAGTACTTC. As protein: CASSLVRKGGYEQYF.

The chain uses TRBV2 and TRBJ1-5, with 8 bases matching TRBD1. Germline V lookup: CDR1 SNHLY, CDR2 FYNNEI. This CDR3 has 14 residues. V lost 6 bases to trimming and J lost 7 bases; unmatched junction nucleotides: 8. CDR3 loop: CASRDDRGRQPQHF. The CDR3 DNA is TGTGCCAGCAGGGACGACAGGGGAAGGCAGCCCCAGCATTTT.

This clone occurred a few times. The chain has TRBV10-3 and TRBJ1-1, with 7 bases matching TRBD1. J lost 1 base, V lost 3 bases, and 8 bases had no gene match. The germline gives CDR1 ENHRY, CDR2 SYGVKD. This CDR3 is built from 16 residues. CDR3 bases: TGTGCCATCAGTGATCGGGACAGATCTACGAACACTGAAGCTTTCTTT. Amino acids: CAISDRDRSTNTEAFF.

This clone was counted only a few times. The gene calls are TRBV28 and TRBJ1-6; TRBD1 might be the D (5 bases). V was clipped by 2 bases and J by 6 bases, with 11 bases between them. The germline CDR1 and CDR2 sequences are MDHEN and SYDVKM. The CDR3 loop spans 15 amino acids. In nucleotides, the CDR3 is TGTGCCAGCAGTTTAGAGGGCGGGGGTAATTCACCCCTCCACTTT. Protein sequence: CASSLEGGGNSPLHF.

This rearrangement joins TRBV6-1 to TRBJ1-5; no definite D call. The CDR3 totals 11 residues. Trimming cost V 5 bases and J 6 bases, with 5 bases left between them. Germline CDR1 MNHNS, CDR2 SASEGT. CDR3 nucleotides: TGTGCCAGCAGTCGGTTTCAGCCCCAGCATTTT. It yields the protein CASSRFQPQHF.